This TCR beta chain was captured by sequencing in a study of identical twins. Template switching added a universal primer site, and cDNA bore unique molecular identifiers. Via MiXCR, TCRdb re-called the 5' RACE reads, giving one row per CDR3 protein. Of approximately 630,000 distinct CDR3 sequences listed, 7.1% are singletons. The CDR3 totals 14 residues. Germline CDR1 is SGDLS and CDR2 is YYNGEE. With 0 bases removed from V and 5 bases from J, the gap between germline ends came to 11 bases. These same data were also listed under a study on yellow fever vaccine responses in identical twins.

The V and J genes are TRBV9 and TRBJ2-5, with a weak D call TRBD1 (5 bases). The sequence derives from a woman aged 18-29 years in good health. The sequencing input was PBMCs. The chain's CDR3 is CASSVAQGGETQYF. In DNA form, the CDR3 reads TGTGCCAGCAGCGTAGCCCAGGGTGGGGAGACCCAGTACTTC.